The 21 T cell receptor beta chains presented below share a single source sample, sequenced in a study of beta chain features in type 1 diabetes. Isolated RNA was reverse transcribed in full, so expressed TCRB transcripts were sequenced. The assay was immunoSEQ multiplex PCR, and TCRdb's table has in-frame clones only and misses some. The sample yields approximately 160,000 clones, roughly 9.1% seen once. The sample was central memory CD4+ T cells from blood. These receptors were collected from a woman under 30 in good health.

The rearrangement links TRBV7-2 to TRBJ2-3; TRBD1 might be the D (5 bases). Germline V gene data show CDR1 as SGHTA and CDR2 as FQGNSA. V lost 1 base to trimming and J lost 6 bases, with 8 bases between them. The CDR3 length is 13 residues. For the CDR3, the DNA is TGTGCCAGCAGCTTAGAAGGGGTGGATACGCAGTATTTT. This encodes CASSLEGVDTQYF.

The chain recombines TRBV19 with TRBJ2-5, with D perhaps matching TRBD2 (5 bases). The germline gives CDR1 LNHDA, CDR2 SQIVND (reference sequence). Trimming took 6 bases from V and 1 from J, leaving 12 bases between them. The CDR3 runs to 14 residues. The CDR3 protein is CASSLNRGQETQYF. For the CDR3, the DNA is TGTGCCAGTAGCCTGAACCGGGGCCAAGAGACCCAGTACTTC.

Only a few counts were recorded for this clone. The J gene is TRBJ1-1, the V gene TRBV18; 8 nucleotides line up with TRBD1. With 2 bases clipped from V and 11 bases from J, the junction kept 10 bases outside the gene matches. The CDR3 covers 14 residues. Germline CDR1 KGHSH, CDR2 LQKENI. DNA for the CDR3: TGTGCCAGCTCACCAGGACAGGGCGGTGATCAGGCTTTCTTT. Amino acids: CASSPGQGGDQAFF.

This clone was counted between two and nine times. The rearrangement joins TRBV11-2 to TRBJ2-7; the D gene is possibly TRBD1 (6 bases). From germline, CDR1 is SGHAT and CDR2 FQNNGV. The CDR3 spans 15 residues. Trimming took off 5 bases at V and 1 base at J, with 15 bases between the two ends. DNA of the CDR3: TGTGCCAGCAGCCATACAGGGCCGACATCCTACGAGCAGTACTTC. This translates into CASSHTGPTSYEQYF.

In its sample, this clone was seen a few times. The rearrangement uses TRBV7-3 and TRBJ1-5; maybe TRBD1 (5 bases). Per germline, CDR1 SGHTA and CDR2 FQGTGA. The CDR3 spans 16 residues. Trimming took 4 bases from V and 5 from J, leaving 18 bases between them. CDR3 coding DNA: TGTGCCAGCAGCTCAAGGGGCACTCAAGGCGATCAGCCCCAGCATTTT. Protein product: CASSSRGTQGDQPQHF.

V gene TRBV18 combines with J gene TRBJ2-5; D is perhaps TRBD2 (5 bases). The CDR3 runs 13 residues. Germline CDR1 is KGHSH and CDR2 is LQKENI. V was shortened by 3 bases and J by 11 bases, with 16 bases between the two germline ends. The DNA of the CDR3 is TGTGCCAGCTCACCCCAAGGTGCGGACTTACAGTACTTC. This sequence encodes CASSPQGADLQYF.

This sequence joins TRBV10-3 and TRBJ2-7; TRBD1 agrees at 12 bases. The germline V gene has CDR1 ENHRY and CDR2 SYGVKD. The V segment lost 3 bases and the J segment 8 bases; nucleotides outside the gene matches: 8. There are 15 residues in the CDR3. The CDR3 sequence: CAISDTGTGGVQQYF. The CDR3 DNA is TGTGCCATCAGTGATACCGGGACAGGGGGCGTTCAGCAGTACTTC.

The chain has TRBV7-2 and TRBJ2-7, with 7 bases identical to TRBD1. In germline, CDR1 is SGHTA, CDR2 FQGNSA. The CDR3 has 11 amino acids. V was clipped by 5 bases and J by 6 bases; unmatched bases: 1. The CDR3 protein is CASSNRGEQYF. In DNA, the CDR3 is TGTGCCAGCAGCAACAGGGGCGAGCAGTACTTC.

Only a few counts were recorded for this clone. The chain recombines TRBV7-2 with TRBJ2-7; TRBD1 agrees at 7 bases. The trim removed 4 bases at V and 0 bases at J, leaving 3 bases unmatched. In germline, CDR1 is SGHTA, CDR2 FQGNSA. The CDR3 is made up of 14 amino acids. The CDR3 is CASSWTGSSYEQYF. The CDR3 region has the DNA TGTGCCAGCAGCTGGACAGGAAGCTCCTACGAGCAGTACTTC.

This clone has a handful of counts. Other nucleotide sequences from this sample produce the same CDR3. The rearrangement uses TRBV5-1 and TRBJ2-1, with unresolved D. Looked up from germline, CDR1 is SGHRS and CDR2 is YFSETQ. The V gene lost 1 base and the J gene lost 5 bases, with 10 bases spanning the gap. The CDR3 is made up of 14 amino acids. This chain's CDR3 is CASSLSTANNEQFF. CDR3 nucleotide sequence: TGCGCCAGCAGCTTGTCTACAGCAAACAATGAGCAGTTCTTC. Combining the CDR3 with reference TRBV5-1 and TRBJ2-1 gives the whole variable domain KAGVTQTPRYLIKTRGQQVTLSCSPISGHRSVSWYQQTPGQGLQFLFEYFSETQRNKGNFPGRFSGRQFSNSRSEMNVSTLELGDSALYLCASSLSTANNEQFFGPGTRLTVL.

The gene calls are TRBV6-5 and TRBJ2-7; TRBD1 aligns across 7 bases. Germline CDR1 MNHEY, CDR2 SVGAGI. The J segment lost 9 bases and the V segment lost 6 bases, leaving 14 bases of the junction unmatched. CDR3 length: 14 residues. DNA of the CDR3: TGTGCCAGCAGCTCCAGGACAGGTTCCCTTGGGCAGTACTTC. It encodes CASSSRTGSLGQYF.

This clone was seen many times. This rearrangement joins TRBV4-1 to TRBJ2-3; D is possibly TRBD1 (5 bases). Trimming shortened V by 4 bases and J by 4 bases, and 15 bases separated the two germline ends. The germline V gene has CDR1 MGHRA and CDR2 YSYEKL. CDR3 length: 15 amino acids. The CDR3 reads CASSRTPTGSDTQYF. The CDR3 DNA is TGCGCCAGCAGCCGCACCCCCACAGGCTCAGATACGCAGTATTTT.

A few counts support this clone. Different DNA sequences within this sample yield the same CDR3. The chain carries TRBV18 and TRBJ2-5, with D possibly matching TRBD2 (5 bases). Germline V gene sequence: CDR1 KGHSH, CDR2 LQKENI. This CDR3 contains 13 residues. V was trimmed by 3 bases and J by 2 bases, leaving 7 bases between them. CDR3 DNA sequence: TGTGCCAGCTCACCGCGGACTCAAGAGACCCAGTACTTC. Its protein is CASSPRTQETQYF.

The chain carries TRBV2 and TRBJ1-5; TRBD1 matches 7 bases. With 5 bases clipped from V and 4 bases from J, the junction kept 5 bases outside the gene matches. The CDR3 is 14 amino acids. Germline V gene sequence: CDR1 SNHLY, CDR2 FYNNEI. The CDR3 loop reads CASSWTGDNQPQHF. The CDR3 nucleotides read TGTGCCAGCAGTTGGACAGGTGATAATCAGCCCCAGCATTTT.

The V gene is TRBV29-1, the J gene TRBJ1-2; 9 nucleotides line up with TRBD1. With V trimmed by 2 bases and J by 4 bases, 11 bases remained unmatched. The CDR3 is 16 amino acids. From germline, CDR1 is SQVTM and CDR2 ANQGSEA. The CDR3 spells CSVERDRVKRRYGYTF. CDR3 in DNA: TGCAGCGTTGAAAGGGACAGGGTGAAGAGGCGCTATGGCTACACCTTC.

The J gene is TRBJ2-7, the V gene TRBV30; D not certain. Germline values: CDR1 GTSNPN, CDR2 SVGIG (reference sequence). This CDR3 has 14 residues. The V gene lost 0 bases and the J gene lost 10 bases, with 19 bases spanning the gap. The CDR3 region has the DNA TGTGCCTGGAGTGTACGAGGCACCATTCTCGTACAGTACTTC. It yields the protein CAWSVRGTILVQYF.

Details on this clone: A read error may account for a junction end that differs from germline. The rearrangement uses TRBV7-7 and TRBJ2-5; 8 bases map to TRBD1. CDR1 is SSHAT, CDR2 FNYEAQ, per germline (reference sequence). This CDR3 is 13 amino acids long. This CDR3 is CASSLNRGETQYF. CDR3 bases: TGTGCTAGCAGCCTGAACAGGGGGGAGACCCAGTACTTC.

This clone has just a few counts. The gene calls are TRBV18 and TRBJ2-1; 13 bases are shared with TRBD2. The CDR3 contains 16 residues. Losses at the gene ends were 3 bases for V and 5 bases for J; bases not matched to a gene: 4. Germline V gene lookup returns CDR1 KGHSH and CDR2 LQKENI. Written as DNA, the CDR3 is TGTGCCAGCTCACCGCCCGGACTAGCGGGAGACAATGAGCAGTTCTTC. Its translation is CASSPPGLAGDNEQFF.

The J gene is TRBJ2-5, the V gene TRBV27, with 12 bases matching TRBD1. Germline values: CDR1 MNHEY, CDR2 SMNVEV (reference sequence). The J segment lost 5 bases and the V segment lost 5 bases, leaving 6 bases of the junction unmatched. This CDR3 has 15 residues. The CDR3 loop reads CASSAGTGGRETQYF. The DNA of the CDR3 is TGTGCCAGCAGTGCCGGGACAGGGGGCAGGGAGACCCAGTACTTC.

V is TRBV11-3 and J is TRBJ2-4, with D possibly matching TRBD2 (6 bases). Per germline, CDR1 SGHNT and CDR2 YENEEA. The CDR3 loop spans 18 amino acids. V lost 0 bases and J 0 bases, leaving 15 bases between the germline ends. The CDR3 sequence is CASSLDQSGTVAKNIQYF. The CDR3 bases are TGTGCCAGCAGCTTAGATCAGTCGGGGACTGTAGCCAAAAACATTCAGTACTTC.

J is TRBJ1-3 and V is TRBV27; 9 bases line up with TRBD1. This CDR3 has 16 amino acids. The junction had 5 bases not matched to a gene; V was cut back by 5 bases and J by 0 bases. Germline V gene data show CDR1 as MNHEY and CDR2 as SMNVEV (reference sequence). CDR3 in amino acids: CASSDGQGFSGNTIYF. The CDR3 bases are TGTGCCAGCAGTGATGGACAGGGGTTCTCTGGAAACACCATATATTTT.